The 27 T cell receptor beta chains below all came from one sample that was sequenced in a study of cytomegalovirus exposure and HLA in healthy donors. The PCR employed 60 Vbeta primers together with 13 Jbeta primers. Assay: immunoSEQ multiplex PCR; the TCRdb copy retains only in-frame clones and omits some. The sample includes 150,000 to 200,000 clones, 72% of them seen just once. Sequencing was performed on PBMCs. Receptors were obtained from a human donor in good health.

V gene TRBV19 combines with J gene TRBJ2-2; 8 bases map to TRBD1. The CDR3 length is 15 residues. CDR1 and CDR2 from the germline V gene are LNHDA and SQIVND (reference sequence). The V and J ends lost 6 bases and 6 bases, in that order; junction bases with no gene match: 9. The CDR3 here is CASSHGQGGAGELFF. The CDR3 coding sequence is TGTGCCAGTAGCCATGGACAGGGAGGAGCCGGGGAGCTGTTTTTT.

The J gene is TRBJ2-3, the V gene TRBV5-1; D might be TRBD1 (5 bases). The CDR3 runs to 13 residues. Germline CDR1 and CDR2: SGHRS and YFSETQ. V lost 3 bases, J lost 4 bases, and 9 bases lay in between. DNA for the CDR3: TGCGCCAGCAGCTCAGGGATCGCAGATACGCAGTATTTT. It translates to CASSSGIADTQYF. The full variable domain, in which reference TRBV5-1 and TRBJ2-3 provide the parts outside the CDR3, is KAGVTQTPRYLIKTRGQQVTLSCSPISGHRSVSWYQQTPGQGLQFLFEYFSETQRNKGNFPGRFSGRQFSNSRSEMNVSTLELGDSALYLCASSSGIADTQYFGPGTRLTVL.

The rearrangement joins TRBV2 to TRBJ1-2; D call uncertain. The germline V and J ends were trimmed by 1 base and 3 bases, with 6 bases remaining between them. Germline V CDR1 and CDR2: SNHLY, FYNNEI. The CDR3 runs 13 residues. CDR3 coding DNA: TGTGCCAGCAGTGAAGACTTTGACTATGGCTACACCTTC. This encodes CASSEDFDYGYTF.

A note on this clone: An end of the junction differs from the germline gene, which may be a read error. The gene calls are TRBV7-2 and TRBJ1-6; no firm D call. Germline loops: CDR1 SGHTA, CDR2 FQGNSA. CDR3 size: 14 residues. This CDR3 reads CAGSLGLRNSPLHF. For the CDR3, the DNA is TGTGCCGGCAGCTTAGGCCTCCGGAATTCACCCCTCCACTTT.

This clone was seen only a few times. The chain has TRBV30 and TRBJ1-3; TRBD1 might be the D (5 bases). Germline CDR1 is GTSNPN and CDR2 is SVGIG (reference sequence). V gave up 7 bases and J gave up 7 bases, with 14 bases separating them. The CDR3 is 12 amino acids. The CDR3 nucleotides read TGTGCCTTCAAGGGGATGGGGAACACCATATATTTT. Its protein is CAFKGMGNTIYF.

The J gene is TRBJ2-5, the V gene TRBV5-4, with 8 bases aligning to TRBD2. CDR3 size: 13 residues. Germline lookup yields CDR1 SGHNT and CDR2 YYREEE (reference sequence). V shed 4 bases and J 4 bases; nucleotides not matched to a gene: 3. The CDR3 DNA reads TGTGCCAGCAGCACGGGGGGGGGAGAGACCCAGTACTTC. It is translated as CASSTGGGETQYF.

The chain is built from TRBV2 and TRBJ2-2; 11 positions match TRBD2. The ends lost 2 bases at V and 0 bases at J; junction bases unmatched: 8. Germline values: CDR1 SNHLY, CDR2 FYNNEI. The CDR3 covers 19 residues. The CDR3 DNA follows: TGTGCCAGCAGTGAATCGCCTAGCGGGGGGCGGGCGAACACCGGGGAGCTGTTTTTT. This gives the protein CASSESPSGGRANTGELFF.

The chain combines TRBV30 with TRBJ2-7; TRBD2 agrees at 8 bases. Germline V CDR1 and CDR2: GTSNPN, SVGIG (reference sequence). The CDR3 is 17 amino acids. Germline trimming cut 2 bases from V and 4 bases from J; bases unmatched to any gene: 16. DNA of the CDR3: TGTGCCTGGAGTCCCCTCCCCAGCGGGGGCCTACTTTACGAGCAGTACTTC. Its protein is CAWSPLPSGGLLYEQYF.

This chain's CDR3 is CASSLVYRGTNEKLFF. The CDR3 bases are TGTGCCAGCAGCTTAGTCTACAGGGGAACTAATGAAAAACTGTTTTTT. This chain links TRBV7-2 with TRBJ1-4; 7 nucleotides align to TRBD1. Germline V CDR1 and CDR2: SGHTA, FQGNSA. Germline trimming cut 1 base from V and 1 base from J; bases unmatched to any gene: 3. The CDR3 contains 16 residues.

This chain uses TRBV5-4 with TRBJ2-5; TRBD2 aligns across 9 bases. The V segment lost 4 bases and the J segment 4 bases; nucleotides outside the gene matches: 11. This CDR3 has 16 amino acids. Per the germline V gene, CDR1 is SGHNT and CDR2 is YYREEE (reference sequence). CDR3 DNA sequence: TGTGCCAGCAGCCCGTCGAGGGTAGCGGGGGTAGAGACCCAGTACTTC. Translating it yields CASSPSRVAGVETQYF.

Turning to this clone: Other nucleotide sequences in the sample specify the same CDR3. The rearrangement links TRBV6-5 to TRBJ1-1; no clear D. The CDR3 covers 13 residues. Germline V gene sequence: CDR1 MNHEY, CDR2 SVGAGI. V lost 6 bases and J 1 base, leaving 9 bases between the germline ends. CDR3 sequence: CASRTGGNTEAFF. As DNA, the CDR3 is TGTGCCAGCAGAACCGGAGGGAACACTGAAGCTTTCTTT.

The chain employs TRBV9 and TRBJ1-2; 7 bases line up with TRBD1. The germline V gene encodes CDR1 SGDLS and CDR2 YYNGEE. The junction had 4 bases not matched to a gene; V was cut back by 1 base and J by 4 bases. The CDR3 has 14 amino acids. The CDR3 reads CASSVTGESYGYTF. DNA for the CDR3: TGTGCCAGCAGCGTAACAGGGGAGAGCTATGGCTACACCTTC.

The chain has TRBV20-1 and TRBJ1-1; D might be TRBD1 (6 bases). Germline CDR1 reads DFQATT; CDR2 reads SNEGSKA (reference sequence). V was clipped by 6 bases and J by 10 bases, with 15 bases between them. This CDR3 is 11 amino acids long. CDR3 sequence reads: CSAPDQGGAFF. In nucleotides, the CDR3 is TGCAGTGCACCCGACCAAGGGGGAGCTTTCTTT.

CDR3 DNA: TGTGCCAGCAGCCAAGACCTCCAGGGGTGGTCCAATGAGCAGTTCTTC. Its protein is CASSQDLQGWSNEQFF. V is TRBV14 and J is TRBJ2-1; perhaps TRBD1 as D (6 bases). V was clipped by 0 bases and J by 6 bases, with 15 bases between them. CDR1 is SGHDN, CDR2 FVKESK, per germline. This CDR3 contains 16 residues.

The chain combines TRBV29-1 with TRBJ2-5; 10 nucleotides match TRBD1. The closer fit of TRBJ2-7 to the DNA end suggests the J call may be wrong. Germline V gene sequence: CDR1 SQVTM, CDR2 ANQGSEA. The CDR3 covers 12 residues. The CDR3: CSVWTGGYEQYF. The CDR3 DNA sequence: TGCAGCGTATGGACAGGGGGATACGAGCAGTACTTC.

This clone was observed a handful of times. The chain combines TRBV15 with TRBJ2-3; D not resolved. The ends were cut back, 1 base at V and 1 base at J, with 6 bases in the middle. This CDR3 region has 14 residues. Germline CDR1 and CDR2: LNHNV and YYDKDF (reference sequence). DNA for the CDR3: TGTGCCACCAGCAGAGTTTCTGGCACAGATACGCAGTATTTT. It yields the protein CATSRVSGTDTQYF.

The chain joins TRBV18 to TRBJ2-3, with D possibly being TRBD2 (6 bases). Looked up from germline, CDR1 is KGHSH and CDR2 is LQKENI. The length of the CDR3 is 15 residues. V lost 2 bases and J 4 bases, leaving 13 bases between the germline ends. The CDR3 region has the DNA TGTGCCAGCTCACCAACAACGGGGGATTCAGATACGCAGTATTTT. It encodes CASSPTTGDSDTQYF.

This chain joins TRBV4-1 and TRBJ1-6; possibly TRBD1 for D (6 bases). CDR3 size: 15 residues. The V gene lost 1 base and the J gene lost 10 bases, with 14 bases spanning the gap. Germline assignment: CDR1 MGHRA and CDR2 YSYEKL. The CDR3 region has the DNA TGCGCCAGCAGCCAAGGAAGCCAGGGGCGGTCACCCCTCCACTTT. Encoded protein: CASSQGSQGRSPLHF.

The chain employs TRBV11-3 and TRBJ2-7; perhaps TRBD2 as D (5 bases). V was trimmed by 4 bases and J by 0 bases, leaving 13 bases between them. Germline V gives CDR1 SGHNT, CDR2 YENEEA. The CDR3 has 15 residues. The CDR3 DNA is TGTGCCAGCAGCTCCTTGCGGGCCCCCTCCTACGAGCAGTACTTC. Translation gives CASSSLRAPSYEQYF.

Written as DNA, the CDR3 is TGTGCCTGGAGTGTACAGGTCAGGGGCCAAGCCCAGCATTTT. Encoded protein: CAWSVQVRGQAQHF. This chain connects TRBV30 to TRBJ1-5; tentatively, D is TRBD1 (6 bases). The CDR3 runs to 14 residues. Trimming took off 0 bases at V and 11 bases at J, with 17 bases between the two ends. From germline, CDR1 is GTSNPN and CDR2 SVGIG (reference sequence).

The rearrangement joins TRBV30 to TRBJ1-2, with D uncertain. The CDR3 has 12 residues. Trimming stripped 4 bases from V and 7 bases from J, with 13 bases between. CDR1 and CDR2 from the germline V gene are GTSNPN and SVGIG (reference sequence). Here the CDR3 reads CAWKDTFIGYTF. The CDR3 DNA reads TGTGCCTGGAAAGACACCTTCATTGGCTACACCTTC.

This sequence joins TRBV19 and TRBJ1-3, with D maybe TRBD1 (5 bases). Germline CDR1 reads LNHDA; CDR2 reads SQIVND (reference sequence). The V and J ends lost 2 bases and 7 bases respectively, with 9 bases between them. CDR3 size: 13 residues. The CDR3 sequence: CASSIQGTNTIYF. The CDR3 DNA reads as TGTGCCAGTAGTATACAGGGAACGAACACCATATATTTT.

For the CDR3, the DNA is TGTGCCAGCAGTATACAGGGGGCATGGGGCAATCAGCCCCAGCATTTT. It specifies CASSIQGAWGNQPQHF. This chain links TRBV5-6 with TRBJ1-5; 9 bases match TRBD1. V shed 5 bases, J shed 2 bases, and the junction held 8 bases outside the gene matches. The CDR3 sequence is 16 residues long. Germline loops: CDR1 SGHDT, CDR2 YYEEEE.

This rearrangement joins TRBV25-1 to TRBJ1-5; D is undetermined. CDR3 size: 15 residues. Germline V gene lookup returns CDR1 MGHDK and CDR2 SYGVNS. V lost 6 bases and J 5 bases, leaving 17 bases between the germline ends. CDR3 in amino acids: CASSPGLGGDQPQHF. The CDR3 region has the DNA TGTGCCAGCAGCCCTGGACTTGGCGGCGATCAGCCCCAGCATTTT.

J is TRBJ2-3 and V is TRBV7-6; 13 positions match TRBD2. The CDR3 is 19 amino acids. J gave up 4 bases and V 5 bases, and 15 bases lay outside the gene matches. CDR1 and CDR2 from the germline V gene are SGHVS and FNYEAQ. This chain's CDR3 is CASSGRLAGGPRPPDTQYF. The DNA of the CDR3 is TGTGCCAGCAGCGGCCGACTAGCGGGGGGCCCCCGCCCGCCAGATACGCAGTATTTT.

This chain's CDR3 is CASCFGISMGGQQETQYF. For the CDR3, the DNA is TGTGCCAGCTGTTTCGGTATTAGTATGGGAGGGCAACAAGAGACCCAGTACTTC. The chain employs TRBV2 and TRBJ2-5; TRBD2 matches 7 bases. CDR1 is SNHLY, CDR2 FYNNEI, per germline. Losses at the gene ends were 8 bases for V and 2 bases for J; bases not matched to a gene: 20. This CDR3 is 18 amino acids long. Complete variable domain (other parts from reference TRBV2 and TRBJ2-5): EPEVTQTPSHQVTQMGQEVILRCVPISNHLYFYWYRQILGQKVEFLVSFYNNEISEKSEIFDDQFSVERPDGSNFTLKIRSTKLEDSAMYFCASCFGISMGGQQETQYFGPGTRLLVL.

The chain uses TRBV11-2 and TRBJ2-4; tentative D call: TRBD1 (5 bases). The V gene's germline CDR1 is SGHAT and CDR2 FQNNGV. CDR3 length: 13 amino acids. The V and J ends lost 0 bases and 12 bases respectively, with 12 bases between them. The CDR3 sequence: CASSLDRDSAQYF. The DNA for the CDR3 is TGTGCCAGCAGCTTAGACAGGGATTCGGCTCAGTACTTC.